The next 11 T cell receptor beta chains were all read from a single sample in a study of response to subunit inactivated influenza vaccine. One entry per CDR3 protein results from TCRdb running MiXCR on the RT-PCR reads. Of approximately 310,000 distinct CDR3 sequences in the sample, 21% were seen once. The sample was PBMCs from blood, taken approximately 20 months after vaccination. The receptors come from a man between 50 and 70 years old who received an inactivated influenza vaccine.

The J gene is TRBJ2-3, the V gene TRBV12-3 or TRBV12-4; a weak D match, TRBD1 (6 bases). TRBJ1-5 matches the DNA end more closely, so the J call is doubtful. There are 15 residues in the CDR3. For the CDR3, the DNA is TGTGCCAGCAGTCCCCCGGACAGATCCACAGATACGCAGCATTTT. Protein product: CASSPPDRSTDTQHF.

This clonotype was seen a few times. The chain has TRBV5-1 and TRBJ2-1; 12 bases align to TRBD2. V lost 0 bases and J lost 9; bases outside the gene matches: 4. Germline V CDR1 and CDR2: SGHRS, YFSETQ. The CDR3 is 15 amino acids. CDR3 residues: CASSLGSSGGAEQFF. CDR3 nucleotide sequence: TGCGCCAGCAGCTTGGGCTCTAGCGGGGGGGCTGAGCAGTTCTTC.

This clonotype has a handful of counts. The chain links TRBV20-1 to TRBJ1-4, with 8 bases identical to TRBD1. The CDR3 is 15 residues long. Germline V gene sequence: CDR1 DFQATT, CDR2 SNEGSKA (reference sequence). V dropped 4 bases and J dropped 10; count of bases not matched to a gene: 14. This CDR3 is CSANLDGQGLVKLFF. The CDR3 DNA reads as TGCAGTGCTAACCTAGATGGACAGGGTTTGGTAAAACTGTTTTTT.

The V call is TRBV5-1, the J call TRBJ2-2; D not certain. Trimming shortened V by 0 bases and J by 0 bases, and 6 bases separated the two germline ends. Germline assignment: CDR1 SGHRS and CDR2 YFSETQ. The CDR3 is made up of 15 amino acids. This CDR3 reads CASSLDGANTGELFF. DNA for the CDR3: TGCGCCAGCAGCTTGGACGGCGCGAACACCGGGGAGCTGTTTTTT.

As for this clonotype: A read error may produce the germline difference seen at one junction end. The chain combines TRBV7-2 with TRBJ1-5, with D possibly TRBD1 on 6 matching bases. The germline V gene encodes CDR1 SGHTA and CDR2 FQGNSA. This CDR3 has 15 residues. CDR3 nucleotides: TGTGCCAGCAGCTCACAGGGTAGTAGCGATCAGCCCCAGCATTTT. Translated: CASSSQGSSDQPQHF.

CDR3 region: CASSLQGRLGEQYF. The CDR3 DNA reads as TGTGCCAGCAGCTTACAGGGCCGCTTAGGAGAGCAGTACTTC. The chain joins TRBV7-8 to TRBJ2-7; perhaps TRBD1 as D (5 bases). The CDR3 totals 14 residues. Trimming stripped 2 bases from V and 7 bases from J, with 15 bases between. Germline CDR1 SGHVS, CDR2 FQNEAQ.

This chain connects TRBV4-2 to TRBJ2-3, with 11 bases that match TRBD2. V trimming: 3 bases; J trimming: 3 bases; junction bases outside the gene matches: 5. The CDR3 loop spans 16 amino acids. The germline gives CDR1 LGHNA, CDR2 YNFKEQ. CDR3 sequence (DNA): TGTGCCAGCAGCCATTTAGCGGGGGGGCAAACAGATACGCAGTATTTT. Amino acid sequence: CASSHLAGGQTDTQYF.

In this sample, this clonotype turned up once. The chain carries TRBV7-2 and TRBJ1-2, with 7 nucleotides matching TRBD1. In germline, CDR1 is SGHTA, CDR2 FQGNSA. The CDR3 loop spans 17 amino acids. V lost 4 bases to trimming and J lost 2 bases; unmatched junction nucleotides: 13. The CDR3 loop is CASSSYPPGQKNYGYTF. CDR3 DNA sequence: TGTGCCAGCAGCTCCTATCCCCCGGGACAGAAAAACTATGGCTACACCTTC.

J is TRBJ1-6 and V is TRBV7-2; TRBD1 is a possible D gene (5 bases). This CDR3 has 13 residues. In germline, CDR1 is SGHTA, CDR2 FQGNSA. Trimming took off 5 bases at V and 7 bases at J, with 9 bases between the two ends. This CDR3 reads CASSVRQNSPLHF. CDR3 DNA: TGTGCCAGCAGCGTGCGACAGAATTCACCCCTCCACTTT.

CDR3 nucleotide sequence: TGTGCCAGCAGTCTCGACAGGGTTTCAGATACGCAGTATTTT. It yields the protein CASSLDRVSDTQYF. The rearrangement links TRBV2 to TRBJ2-3; 7 bases are a match to TRBD1. V lost 5 bases and J lost 4; bases outside the gene matches: 6. CDR3 length: 14 amino acids. CDR1 and CDR2 (germline): SNHLY, FYNNEI.

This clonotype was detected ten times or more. The CDR3 is CASRDVLNEQYF. CDR3 bases: TGTGCCAGTCGGGACGTGCTAAACGAGCAGTACTTC. The chain recombines TRBV19 with TRBJ2-7; D tentatively reads TRBD1 or TRBD2 (5 bases each). The CDR3 has 12 residues. Germline values: CDR1 LNHDA, CDR2 SQIVND (reference sequence). Trimming shortened V by 8 bases and J by 5 bases, and 13 bases separated the two germline ends.